These 13 T cell receptor beta chains came from one sample sequenced in a study of graft-versus-host responses after intestinal transplantation. Clones were read by immunoSEQ multiplex PCR, and TCRdb kept only the in-frame ones, dropping some. The sample includes around 12,000 clones, approximately 88% of them seen just once. This material consisted of PBMCs, taken about 300 days after intestinal transplant. These receptors were taken from a human patient who received an intestinal transplant, so some T cells may come from the graft donor.

The chain employs TRBV5-1 and TRBJ2-7; D is perhaps TRBD2 (5 bases). Trimming left V 4 bases short and J 3 bases short, with 11 bases between. CDR3 length: 13 amino acids. The germline V gene encodes CDR1 SGHRS and CDR2 YFSETQ. The CDR3 reads CASSPNGLYEQYF. The CDR3, as DNA: TGCGCCAGCAGCCCCAACGGACTCTACGAGCAGTACTTC.

The V and J genes are TRBV13 and TRBJ2-7; TRBD2 matches 7 bases. This CDR3 spans 14 amino acids. Germline V gene data show CDR1 as PRHDT and CDR2 as FYEKMQ (reference sequence). With V trimmed by 5 bases and J by 2 bases, 6 bases remained unmatched. The CDR3 loop is CASSPGLSTYEQYF. For the CDR3, the DNA is TGTGCCAGCAGCCCGGGACTATCTACCTACGAGCAGTACTTC. Supplemented by reference TRBV13 and TRBJ2-7, the full variable domain reads AAGVIQSPRHLIKEKRETATLKCYPIPRHDTVYWYQQGPGQDPQFLISFYEKMQSDKGSIPDRFSAQQFSDYHSELNMSSLELGDSALYFCASSPGLSTYEQYFGPGTRLTVT.

The rearrangement links TRBV18 to TRBJ2-1; D is undetermined. The CDR3 consists of 13 residues. V was trimmed by 2 bases and J by 4 bases, leaving 6 bases between them. CDR1 is KGHSH, CDR2 LQKENI, per germline. The CDR3 nucleotides are TGTGCCAGCTCACCATTGGAGTACAATGAGCAGTTCTTC. Its protein product is CASSPLEYNEQFF. Complete variable domain (other parts from reference TRBV18 and TRBJ2-1): NAGVMQNPRHLVRRRGQEARLRCSPMKGHSHVYWYRQLPEEGLKFMVYLQKENIIDESGMPKERFSAEFPKEGPSILRIQQVVRGDSAAYFCASSPLEYNEQFFGPGTRLTVL.

The chain couples TRBV7-3 to TRBJ2-1, with D tentatively TRBD2 (6 bases). Germline loops: CDR1 SGHTA, CDR2 FQGTGA. Trimming removed 3 bases at V and 0 bases at J, with 12 bases between. This CDR3 is 16 amino acids long. The CDR3 protein is CASSLGTGSSYNEQFF. The CDR3 DNA follows: TGTGCCAGCAGCTTGGGGACTGGAAGCTCCTACAATGAGCAGTTCTTC.

In this sample, this clone turned up once. The chain has TRBV6-5 and TRBJ2-7, with 9 bases lining up with TRBD2. V trimming: 7 bases; J trimming: 5 bases; junction bases outside the gene matches: 9. The CDR3 extends over 14 amino acids. CDR1 is MNHEY and CDR2 is SVGAGI in the germline V gene. The CDR3 nucleotides are TGTGCCAGCAATCCTATTAGCGGGAGCAACGAGCAGTACTTC. Translating it yields CASNPISGSNEQYF.

This clone has a single count. The chain carries TRBV18 and TRBJ1-2, with unresolved D. The CDR3 covers 12 residues. V gave up 3 bases and J gave up 4 bases, with 6 bases separating them. Germline V gene sequence: CDR1 KGHSH, CDR2 LQKENI. Here the CDR3 reads CASSPETYGYTF. As DNA, the CDR3 is TGTGCCAGCTCACCGGAAACCTATGGCTACACCTTC.

V gene TRBV11-2 combines with J gene TRBJ2-1; TRBD2 aligns across 7 bases. The CDR3 runs to 18 residues. Germline V gives CDR1 SGHAT, CDR2 FQNNGV. The junction had 15 bases not matched to a gene; V was cut back by 3 bases and J by 4 bases. The CDR3 DNA is TGTGCCAGCAGCTTGACCCCAGGTGCGGGAGTATCTTACAATGAGCAGTTCTTC. It specifies CASSLTPGAGVSYNEQFF.

The rearrangement joins TRBV9 to TRBJ2-5, with a tentative D call TRBD1 (5 bases). V gave up 0 bases and J gave up 3 bases, with 18 bases separating them. Germline CDR1 is SGDLS and CDR2 is YYNGEE. The length of the CDR3 is 17 residues. CDR3 nucleotide sequence: TGTGCCAGCAGCGTAGAAGGGGCCTTGTGGTGGGAAGAGACCCAGTACTTC. Protein sequence: CASSVEGALWWEETQYF.

This rearrangement joins TRBV19 to TRBJ2-3, with TRBD1 matching over 9 bases. V lost 6 bases, J lost 1 base, and 5 bases stayed unmatched. Germline CDR1 and CDR2: LNHDA and SQIVND (reference sequence). This CDR3 is built from 15 residues. CDR3 sequence: CASSSGTGRTDTQYF. The CDR3 DNA is TGTGCCAGTAGCTCCGGGACAGGGCGCACAGATACGCAGTATTTT.

The count of this clone is one. V and J are TRBV28 and TRBJ2-7; D is perhaps TRBD1 or TRBD2 (5 bases each). Germline CDR1 and CDR2: MDHEN and SYDVKM. Trimming pared 5 bases from V and 0 bases from J, leaving 17 bases between. The CDR3 loop spans 16 amino acids. The CDR3 nucleotides read TGTGCCAGCAGTCCGGGGACCTTCCATGTCTCCTACGAGCAGTACTTC. Amino acid sequence: CASSPGTFHVSYEQYF.

The rearrangement links TRBV4-3 to TRBJ2-1; the match to TRBD2 covers 7 bases. The CDR3 totals 15 residues. From germline, CDR1 is LGHNA and CDR2 YSLEER. V lost 4 bases to trimming and J lost 2 bases; unmatched junction nucleotides: 5. The CDR3 sequence: CASSRGAGTYNEQFF. Written as DNA, the CDR3 is TGCGCCAGCAGCCGAGGAGCGGGAACCTACAATGAGCAGTTCTTC.

The chain carries TRBV2 and TRBJ2-5, with TRBD1 as a possible D gene (6 bases). This CDR3 contains 13 residues. Germline V gene lookup returns CDR1 SNHLY and CDR2 FYNNEI. With 1 base removed from V and 4 bases from J, the gap between germline ends came to 7 bases. The chain's CDR3 is CASSEGRGETQYF. CDR3 sequence (DNA): TGTGCCAGCAGTGAAGGCAGGGGAGAGACCCAGTACTTC.

This clone was counted a single time. The CDR3 is CASSLGGEADTQYF. The DNA of the CDR3 is TGCGCCAGCAGCTTGGGGGGCGAGGCAGATACGCAGTATTTT. V and J are TRBV5-1 and TRBJ2-3, with D perhaps matching TRBD1 (5 bases). The V and J ends lost 0 bases and 4 bases respectively, with 9 bases between them. Germline V gene data show CDR1 as SGHRS and CDR2 as YFSETQ. The CDR3 is 14 residues long.